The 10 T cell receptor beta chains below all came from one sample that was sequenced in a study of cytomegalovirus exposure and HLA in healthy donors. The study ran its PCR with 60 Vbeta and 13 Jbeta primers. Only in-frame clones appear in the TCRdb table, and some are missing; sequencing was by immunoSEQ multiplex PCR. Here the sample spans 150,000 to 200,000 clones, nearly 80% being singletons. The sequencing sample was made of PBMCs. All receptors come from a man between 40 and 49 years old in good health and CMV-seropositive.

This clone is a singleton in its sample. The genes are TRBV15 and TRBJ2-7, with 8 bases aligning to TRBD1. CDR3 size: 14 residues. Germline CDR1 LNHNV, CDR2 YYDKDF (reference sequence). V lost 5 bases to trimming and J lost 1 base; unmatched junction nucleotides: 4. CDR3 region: CATSLDRGSYEQYF. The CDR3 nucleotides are TGTGCCACCAGCTTAGACAGGGGATCCTACGAGCAGTACTTC.

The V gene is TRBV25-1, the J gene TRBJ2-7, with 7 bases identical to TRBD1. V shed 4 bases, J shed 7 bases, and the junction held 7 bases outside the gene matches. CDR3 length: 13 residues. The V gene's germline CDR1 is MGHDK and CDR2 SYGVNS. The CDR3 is CASSGDSLGEQYF. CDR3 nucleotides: TGTGCCAGCAGTGGGGACAGCCTGGGGGAGCAGTACTTC.

CDR3 amino acids: CASAREGRADTQYF. Here the CDR3 DNA reads TGTGCCAGCGCGCGGGAGGGCCGGGCAGATACGCAGTATTTT. The rearrangement uses TRBV6-6 and TRBJ2-3; 9 positions match TRBD2. The CDR3 length is 14 residues. The germline V gene has CDR1 MNHNY and CDR2 SVGAGI (reference sequence). V shed 8 bases, J shed 4 bases, and the junction held 7 bases outside the gene matches.

This CDR3 reads CASSLPAQVTTSYEQYF. CDR3 DNA sequence: TGTGCCAGCAGCTTACCAGCCCAAGTGACAACCTCCTACGAGCAGTACTTC. The rearrangement links TRBV7-9 to TRBJ2-7; D is unresolved. The CDR3 has 17 residues. The V gene lost 2 bases and the J gene lost 0 bases, with 17 bases spanning the gap. CDR1 and CDR2 (germline): SEHNR, FQNEAQ (reference sequence).

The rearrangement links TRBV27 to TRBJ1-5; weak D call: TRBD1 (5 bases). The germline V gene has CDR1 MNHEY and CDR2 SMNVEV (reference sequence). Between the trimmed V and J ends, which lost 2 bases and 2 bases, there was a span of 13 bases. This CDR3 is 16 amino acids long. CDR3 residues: CASSLVREIGNQPQHF. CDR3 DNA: TGTGCCAGCAGTTTAGTCAGGGAAATTGGCAATCAGCCCCAGCATTTT.

Here the CDR3 reads CSVGQGSTDTQYF. CDR3 DNA: TGCAGCGTGGGACAGGGCAGCACAGATACGCAGTATTTT. The chain couples TRBV29-1 to TRBJ2-3, with 9 positions matching TRBD1. The CDR3 is made up of 13 amino acids. Germline-derived CDR1 and CDR2 are SQVTM and ANQGSEA. V lost 6 bases and J lost 0; bases outside the gene matches: 1.

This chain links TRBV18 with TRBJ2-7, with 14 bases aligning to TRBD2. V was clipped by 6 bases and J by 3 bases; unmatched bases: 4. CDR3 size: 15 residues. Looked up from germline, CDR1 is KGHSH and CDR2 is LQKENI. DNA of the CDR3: TGTGCCAGCTCTTCAGGACTAGCGGGAGGCTACGAGCAGTACTTC. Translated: CASSSGLAGGYEQYF.

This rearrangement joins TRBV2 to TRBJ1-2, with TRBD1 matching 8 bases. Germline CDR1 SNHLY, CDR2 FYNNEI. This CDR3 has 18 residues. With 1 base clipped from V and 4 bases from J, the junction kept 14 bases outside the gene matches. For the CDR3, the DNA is TGTGCCAGCAGTGAAGACCCGGGACAGGCCGGTTCATCCTATGGCTACACCTTC. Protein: CASSEDPGQAGSSYGYTF.

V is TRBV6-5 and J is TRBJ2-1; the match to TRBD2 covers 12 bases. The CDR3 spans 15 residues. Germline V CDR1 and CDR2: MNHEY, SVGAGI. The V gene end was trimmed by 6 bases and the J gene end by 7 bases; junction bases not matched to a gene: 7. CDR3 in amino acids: CASSELAGGRNEQFF. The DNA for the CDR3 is TGTGCCAGCAGCGAACTAGCGGGAGGTAGGAATGAGCAGTTCTTC.

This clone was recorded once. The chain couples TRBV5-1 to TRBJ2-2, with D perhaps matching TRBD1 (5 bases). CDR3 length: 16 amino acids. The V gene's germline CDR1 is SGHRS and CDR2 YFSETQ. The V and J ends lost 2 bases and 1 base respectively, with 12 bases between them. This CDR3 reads CASSLQAVENTGELFF. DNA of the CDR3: TGCGCCAGCAGCTTACAGGCCGTTGAGAACACCGGGGAGCTGTTTTTT.